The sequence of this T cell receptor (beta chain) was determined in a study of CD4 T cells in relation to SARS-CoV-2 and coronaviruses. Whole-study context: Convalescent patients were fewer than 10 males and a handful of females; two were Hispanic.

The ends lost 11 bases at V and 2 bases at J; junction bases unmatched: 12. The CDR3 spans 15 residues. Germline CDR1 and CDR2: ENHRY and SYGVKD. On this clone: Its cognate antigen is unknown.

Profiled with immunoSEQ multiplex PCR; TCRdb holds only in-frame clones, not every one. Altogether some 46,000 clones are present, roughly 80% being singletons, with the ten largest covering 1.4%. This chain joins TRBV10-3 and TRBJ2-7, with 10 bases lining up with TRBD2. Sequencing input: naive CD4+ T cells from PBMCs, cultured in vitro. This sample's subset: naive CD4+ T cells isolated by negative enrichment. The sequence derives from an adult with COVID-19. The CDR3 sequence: CASRDLAGAAYEQYF. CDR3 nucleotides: TGTGCCTCCCGAGACCTAGCGGGAGCTGCCTACGAGCAGTACTTC.